This entry features one T cell receptor (beta chain) sequence. The data stem from a study of T cell changes during pregnancy in multiple sclerosis. The data were produced by immunoSEQ multiplex PCR, yet TCRdb's version contains in-frame clones alone and is incomplete. The data show about 97,000 clones, approximately 90% seen once. Germline V gene data show CDR1 as SGHTA and CDR2 as FQGNSA. This CDR3 spans 15 amino acids. Trimming removed 2 bases from V and 5 bases from J; junction bases left unmatched: 5. The material sequenced was peripheral blood, taken in the second trimester of pregnancy. This receptor was identified in a female donor in good health, enrolled as a control in a pregnancy study. The chain carries TRBV7-2 and TRBJ2-3; 9 bases are a match to TRBD2. DNA of the CDR3: TGTGCCAGCAGCTTACAACTAGCGGGTATAGATACGCAGTATTTT. This encodes CASSLQLAGIDTQYF.